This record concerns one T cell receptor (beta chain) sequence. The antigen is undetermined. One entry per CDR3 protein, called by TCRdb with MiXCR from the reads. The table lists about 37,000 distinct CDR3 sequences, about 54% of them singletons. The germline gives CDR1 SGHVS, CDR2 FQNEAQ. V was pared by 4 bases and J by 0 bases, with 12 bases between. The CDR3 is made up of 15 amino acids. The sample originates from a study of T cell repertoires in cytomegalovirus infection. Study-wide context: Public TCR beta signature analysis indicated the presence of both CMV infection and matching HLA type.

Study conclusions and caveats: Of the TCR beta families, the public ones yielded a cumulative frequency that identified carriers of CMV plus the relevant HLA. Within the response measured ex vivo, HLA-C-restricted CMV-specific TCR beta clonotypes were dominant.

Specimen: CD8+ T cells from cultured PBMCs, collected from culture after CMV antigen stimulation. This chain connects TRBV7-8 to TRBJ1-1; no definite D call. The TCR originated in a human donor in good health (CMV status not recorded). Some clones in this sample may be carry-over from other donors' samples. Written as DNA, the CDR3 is TGTGCCAGCAGCTCGGCCAGCTCTATGAACACTGAAGCTTTCTTT. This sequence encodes CASSSASSMNTEAFF.